This TCR beta chain was identified in a study of shared clonotypes between healthy human individuals. The naive CD8 population came from CD45RO-negative cells selected for CCR7, without terminally differentiated effector memory CD45RA+ cells. The repertoire was sequenced with immunoSEQ multiplex PCR; TCRdb's copy has only in-frame clones and lacks some. The table has about 1,800,000 clones, about 95% seen once. As regards this clone: What it binds is not known.

Overall study results and limits: Depth was large, yet rarefaction showed that sorted-subset sequencing was incomplete. It was expected that sequencing depth would affect clonotype sharing among donors. Around 5.4% of naive CD4 clonotypes were common to several donors.

Germline values: CDR1 MGHRA, CDR2 YSYEKL. The CDR3 contains 13 residues. V was clipped by 4 bases and J by 8 bases, with 11 bases between them. The chain joins TRBV4-1 to TRBJ2-2; D not resolved. The material sequenced was naive CD8+ T cells sorted from blood. This TCR derives from a man in his late teens or twenties in good health. The CDR3 here is CASSLMESGELFF. CDR3 in DNA: TGCGCCAGCAGCCTTATGGAATCTGGGGAGCTGTTTTTT.